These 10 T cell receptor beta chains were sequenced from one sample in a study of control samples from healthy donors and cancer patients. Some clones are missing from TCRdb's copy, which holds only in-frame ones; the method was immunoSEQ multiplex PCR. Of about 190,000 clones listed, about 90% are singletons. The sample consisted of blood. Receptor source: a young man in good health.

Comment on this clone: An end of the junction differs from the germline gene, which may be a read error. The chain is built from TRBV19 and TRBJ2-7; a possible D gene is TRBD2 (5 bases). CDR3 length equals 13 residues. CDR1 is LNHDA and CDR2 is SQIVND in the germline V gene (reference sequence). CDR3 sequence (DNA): TGTGCCAGTAGTAGGACTGGAAACTACGAGCAGTGCTTC. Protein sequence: CASSRTGNYEQCF.

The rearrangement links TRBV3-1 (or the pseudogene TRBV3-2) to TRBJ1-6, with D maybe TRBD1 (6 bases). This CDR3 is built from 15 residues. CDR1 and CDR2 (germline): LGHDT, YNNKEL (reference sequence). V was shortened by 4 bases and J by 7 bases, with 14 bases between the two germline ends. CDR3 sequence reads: CASSPSRGFNSPLHF. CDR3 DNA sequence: TGTGCCAGCAGCCCCTCCAGGGGTTTCAATTCACCCCTCCACTTT.

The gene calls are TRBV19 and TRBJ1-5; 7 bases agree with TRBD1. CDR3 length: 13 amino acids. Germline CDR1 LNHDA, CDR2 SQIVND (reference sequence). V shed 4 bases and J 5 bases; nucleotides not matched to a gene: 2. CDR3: CASSRQGYQPQHF. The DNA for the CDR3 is TGTGCCAGTAGTAGACAGGGCTATCAGCCCCAGCATTTT.

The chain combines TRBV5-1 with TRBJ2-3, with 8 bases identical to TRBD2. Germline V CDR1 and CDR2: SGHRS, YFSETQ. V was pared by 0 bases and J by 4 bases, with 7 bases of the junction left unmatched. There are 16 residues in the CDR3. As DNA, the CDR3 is TGCGCCAGCAGCTTGGGATTCAGCGGGGGAGCAGATACGCAGTATTTT. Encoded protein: CASSLGFSGGADTQYF.

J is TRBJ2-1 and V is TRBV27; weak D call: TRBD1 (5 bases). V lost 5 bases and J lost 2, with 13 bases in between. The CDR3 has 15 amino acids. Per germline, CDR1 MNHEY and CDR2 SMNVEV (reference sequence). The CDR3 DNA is TGTGCCAGCAGTCTCACAGGCCTCGCCTACAATGAGCAGTTCTTC. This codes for CASSLTGLAYNEQFF.

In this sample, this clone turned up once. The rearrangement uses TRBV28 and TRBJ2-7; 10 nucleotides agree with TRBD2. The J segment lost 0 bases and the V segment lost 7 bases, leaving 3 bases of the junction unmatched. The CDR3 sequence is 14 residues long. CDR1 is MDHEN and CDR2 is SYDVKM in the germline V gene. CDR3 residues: CASKGLAASYEQYF. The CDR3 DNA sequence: TGTGCCAGCAAAGGACTAGCGGCCTCCTACGAGCAGTACTTC.

In DNA, the CDR3 is TGCAGTGCTAGAGATCAGTTAGGGGCTTTCTTT. Translating gives CSARDQLGAFF. This chain links TRBV20-1 with TRBJ1-1, with D uncertain. Per the germline V gene, CDR1 is DFQATT and CDR2 is SNEGSKA (reference sequence). This CDR3 has 11 residues. The V end was cut by 0 bases, the J end by 11 bases, with 10 bases between.

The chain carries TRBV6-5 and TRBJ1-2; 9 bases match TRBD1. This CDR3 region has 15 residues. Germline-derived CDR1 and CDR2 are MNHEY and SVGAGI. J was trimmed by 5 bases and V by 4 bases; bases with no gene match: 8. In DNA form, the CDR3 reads TGTGCCAGCAGTTCACGACAGGGGGTGGTTTATGGCTACACCTTC. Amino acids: CASSSRQGVVYGYTF.

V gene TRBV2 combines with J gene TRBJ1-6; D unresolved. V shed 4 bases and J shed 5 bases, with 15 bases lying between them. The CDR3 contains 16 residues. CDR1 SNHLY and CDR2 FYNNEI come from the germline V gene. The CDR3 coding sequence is TGTGCCAGCAGTGTTCAAGCAGTAAGGGATAATTCACCCCTCCACTTT. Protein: CASSVQAVRDNSPLHF.

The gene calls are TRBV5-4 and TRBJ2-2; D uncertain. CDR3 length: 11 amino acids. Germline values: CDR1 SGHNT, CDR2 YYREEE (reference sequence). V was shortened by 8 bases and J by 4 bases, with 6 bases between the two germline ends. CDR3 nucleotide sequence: TGTGCCAGTAGCAGCACCGGGGAGCTGTTTTTT. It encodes CASSSTGELFF.